This TCR beta chain was recorded in a study of shared clonotypes between healthy human individuals (dated by TCRdb to about 2020). Notes on the research overall: The cohort included a few men and two women between 18 and 49 years of age. For each donor, CD4 naive and CD4 memory were each run on three plates, CD8 naive on two plates, and CD8 memory on one plate. To estimate repertoire size and how much clonotypes are shared between individuals, the study performed deep sequencing of blood TCR repertoires from a few healthy adults. Libraries were prepared and TCR repertoires were sequenced by different laboratories using diverse techniques, in order to increase sequencing depth and limit assay-specific biases. Between about 0.85 and 8.9 billion PBMCs per donor were obtained by leukapheresis.

Using the deep immunoSEQ assay, TCR CDR3 regions were amplified from genomic DNA by multiplex PCR. Extracted genomic DNA from each cell subset was distributed evenly across all wells of several immunoSEQ 96-well plates, and each plate was treated as a replicate. For sorted subsets, each replicate PCR was loaded with roughly 190 ng genomic DNA, equivalent to 30,000 to 35,000 T cell genomes. Purified libraries were quantified with a Qubit 3.0 fluorometer, sized on a Bioanalyzer 2100, and re-quantified with the KAPA Library Quantification kit. Every immunoSEQ 96-well plate was sequenced on a separate single-read 150-cycle Illumina NextSeq 550 flow cell. In the original analysis: Because the immunoSEQ output included only junctional sequences and no quality scores, the filtering could not be the same as the filtering used for full-length reads. Sequences were annotated with PyIR, a Python wrapper for IgBLAST v1.9, using IMGT germline references to assign V/J genes and CDR3. Any read was removed if the V/J assignment was weak (E-value above 1e-6), the CDR3 was missing, or the read contained stop codons, out-of-frame junctions, or ambiguous translated residues. V3J clonotypes were defined as sequences sharing the same inferred V gene, J gene, and CDR3 amino acid sequence. To compute the percentage overlap between repertoires, the number of shared unique clonotypes was divided by the size of the smaller repertoire. Repertoire richness was assessed with RTK rarefaction, the Chao1 estimator, and Recon v2.1 estimates of unobserved clonotypes. For all TCRbeta clonotypes obtained by the gDNA method from a handful of donors, generation probabilities were computed with OLGA. Sourced from immuneACCESS, this table was stored by TCRdb with only in-frame sequences that have V and J called. A share of the clones is absent; for the studies checked, an unresolved V gene accounts for under half, and the remainder has no known explanation. The D gene and trimming were derived from the DNA, and the V and J assignments and clone size from that table. The sample profile shows 2 million to 3 million clones; over 85% of them were found once. In total, the top ten clones hold 0.36% of the sample.

Study-level results and caveats: Compared with non-shared clonotypes, clonotypes shared by all four sorted-subset donors had higher generation probabilities. Incomplete sequencing was indicated by rarefaction of sorted-subset datasets, despite the large sequencing depth. Sharing across a few donors was observed for about 5% of naive CD4, around 3.5% of naive CD8, about 2.5% of memory CD4, and roughly 0.4% of memory CD8 clonotypes. Sampling was limited to blood, and TCR repertoires in tissue likely differ from TCR repertoires in blood. Pairwise subsampling indicated that sequencing depth was expected to affect the degree of clonotype sharing among donors. Naive subsets generally had larger estimated clonotype richness than memory subsets. The small number of donors limited the genetic and exposure-history diversity represented.

With respect to this clone: Its antigen is still unknown. Base qualities are missing; no much larger clone stands one base away.

Donors were healthy HIV-negative adults with no recently reported acute infections or vaccinations. Every donor was a Caucasian adult residing in Nashville, Tennessee, USA. Magnetic negative selection was used to enrich CD4+ T cells, after which naive cells were positively selected on CD45RA and the negative fraction became the memory subset. Blood was obtained by leukapheresis, after which PBMCs were separated by Ficoll-Histopaque density gradient centrifugation and cryopreserved in liquid nitrogen vapor phase. Purity and quantity of every magnetically sorted T cell population were checked by analytical flow cytometry. From each sorted fraction, genomic DNA was isolated and quantified by UV absorbance on a Nanodrop 2000c. Sequenced material: naive CD4+ T cells from PBMCs. The cell subset or site label, read with the paper, signifies: CD45RA+ positively selected. This clonotype originated in a young man in good health. Some clones in this sample may be carry-over from other donors' samples.

This receptor carries the CDR3 CASSFGSAGYNEQFF. The sequence in DNA is TGTGCCAGCAGCTTCGGGTCGGCGGGCTACAATGAGCAGTTCTTC. The V and J genes are TRBV7-9 and TRBJ2-1; a tentative D match to TRBD2 spans 5 bases. According to the germline V gene (reference sequence), CDR1 reads SEHNR and CDR2 reads FQNEAQ. The CDR3 measures 15 amino acids from cysteine to phenylalanine. Of all the DNA, just the CDR3 is kept, 45 bases in frame from base 1. At the junction V is shortened by 3 bases and J by 3 bases, with 12 bases in between.